This entry lists 12 T cell receptor beta chains sequenced from one sample in a study of blood T cell repertoires in COVID-19. This table comes from immunoSEQ multiplex PCR, and its TCRdb copy is limited to in-frame clones, with some not included. In the table there are roughly 230,000 clones, approximately 83% of which are singletons. Sample: peripheral blood. The origin of the receptors is a man in his forties or fifties with active or convalescent COVID-19.

This chain links TRBV6-5 with TRBJ1-5; 10 bases align to TRBD1. CDR1 MNHEY and CDR2 SVGAGI come from the germline V gene. CDR3 length: 14 amino acids. Losses at the gene ends were 7 bases for V and 2 bases for J; bases not matched to a gene: 2. CDR3 sequence reads: CASNGQGGNQPQHF. DNA of the CDR3: TGTGCCAGCAATGGACAGGGGGGCAATCAGCCCCAGCATTTT.

This clone was counted once. The chain joins TRBV7-9 to TRBJ2-5; D might be TRBD1 (5 bases). This CDR3 is built from 15 residues. Germline loops: CDR1 SEHNR, CDR2 FQNEAQ (reference sequence). V lost 6 bases and J 2 bases, leaving 16 bases between the germline ends. This CDR3 reads CASRAEQGGQETQYF. The CDR3 DNA follows: TGTGCCAGCAGGGCGGAGCAGGGTGGACAAGAGACCCAGTACTTC.

This CDR3 reads CASSQVGYGTEAFF. The CDR3 bases are TGTGCCAGCAGCCAAGTGGGCTATGGCACTGAAGCTTTCTTT. V and J are TRBV3-1 (or the pseudogene TRBV3-2) and TRBJ1-1; no reliable D call. From germline, CDR1 is LGHDT and CDR2 YNNKEL (reference sequence). The CDR3 runs to 14 residues. V lost 1 base, J lost 4 bases, and 10 bases lay in between.

This chain connects TRBV5-4 to TRBJ2-6; TRBD2 matches at 11 bases. Germline V gene lookup returns CDR1 SGHNT and CDR2 YYREEE (reference sequence). With 0 bases clipped from V and 2 bases from J, the junction kept 1 base outside the gene matches. This CDR3 has 17 amino acids. As DNA, the CDR3 is TGTGCCAGCAGCTTGGGTAGCGGGGGGGCTGGGGCCAACGTCCTGACTTTC. Translation: CASSLGSGGAGANVLTF.

This clone occurred a few times. This chain uses TRBV27 with TRBJ2-7; TRBD2 might be the D (5 bases). The CDR3 consists of 19 residues. The ends were cut back, 5 bases at V and 4 bases at J, with 30 bases in the middle. The V gene's germline CDR1 is MNHEY and CDR2 SMNVEV (reference sequence). The CDR3 DNA sequence: TGTGCCAGCAGTCCGCGGCGGGCAGCCCTAGGCGCGCCTCCTTACGAGCAGTACTTC. Translated, it gives CASSPRRAALGAPPYEQYF.

The chain carries TRBV30 and TRBJ1-4, with D unresolved. Germline-derived CDR1 and CDR2 are GTSNPN and SVGIG (reference sequence). The V end was cut by 5 bases, the J end by 8 bases, with 12 bases between. There are 12 residues in the CDR3. CDR3 nucleotides: TGTGCCTGGGGTCCTTCCCCCGAAAAACTGTTTTTT. Protein sequence: CAWGPSPEKLFF.

V is TRBV6-5 and J is TRBJ1-4; D is unresolved. Trimming took 6 bases from V and 5 from J, leaving 10 bases between them. This CDR3 region has 13 residues. Germline lookup yields CDR1 MNHEY and CDR2 SVGAGI. Written as DNA, the CDR3 is TGTGCCAGCAGCTCAGGTCTGAATGAAAAACTGTTTTTT. This gives the protein CASSSGLNEKLFF.

This clone has a handful of counts. J is TRBJ1-1 and V is TRBV7-9; D is unclear. Germline CDR1 and CDR2: SEHNR and FQNEAQ (reference sequence). This CDR3 spans 12 amino acids. Between the trimmed V and J ends, which lost 1 base and 4 bases, there was a span of 4 bases. CDR3 sequence: CASSLGVTEAFF. The CDR3 DNA sequence: TGTGCCAGCAGCTTAGGAGTCACTGAAGCTTTCTTT.

This chain uses TRBV13 with TRBJ1-5, with D tentatively TRBD1 (5 bases). This CDR3 is built from 14 residues. The germline V and J ends were trimmed by 0 bases and 5 bases, with 8 bases remaining between them. Germline V gene lookup returns CDR1 PRHDT and CDR2 FYEKMQ (reference sequence). Here the CDR3 DNA reads TGTGCCAGCAGCTTAGGCGGGGGGGATCAGCCCCAGCATTTT. Amino acid sequence: CASSLGGGDQPQHF. The full variable domain, its missing parts supplied by reference TRBV13 and TRBJ1-5, is AAGVIQSPRHLIKEKRETATLKCYPIPRHDTVYWYQQGPGQDPQFLISFYEKMQSDKGSIPDRFSAQQFSDYHSELNMSSLELGDSALYFCASSLGGGDQPQHFGDGTRLSIL.

This clone was seen once. The chain combines TRBV6-5 with TRBJ2-7, with 9 positions matching TRBD1. The V segment lost 10 bases and the J segment 5 bases; nucleotides outside the gene matches: 9. Germline values: CDR1 MNHEY, CDR2 SVGAGI. There are 13 residues in the CDR3. The CDR3 bases are TGTGCCACCTCCGGGACAGGGCTCCACGAGCAGTACTTC. Translating it yields CATSGTGLHEQYF.

The genes are TRBV9 and TRBJ1-2, with TRBD1 matching over 7 bases. Germline lookup yields CDR1 SGDLS and CDR2 YYNGEE. The CDR3 has 15 residues. The V gene end was trimmed by 4 bases and the J gene end by 4 bases; junction bases not matched to a gene: 10. CDR3 in DNA: TGTGCCAGCAGCCCGGGGACAGACGGGCCCTATGGCTACACCTTC. Translating it yields CASSPGTDGPYGYTF.

V and J are TRBV5-3 and TRBJ1-2, with 8 bases lining up with TRBD1. TRBV5-3 is treated as an ORF (open reading frame) with a function not yet certain. The V segment lost 4 bases and the J segment 0 bases; nucleotides outside the gene matches: 8. The CDR3 has 16 residues. The CDR3, as DNA: TGTGCCAGAAGCCCGACAGGGGATAGAGCTAACTATGGCTACACCTTC. Translation: CARSPTGDRANYGYTF.